This T cell receptor beta chain comes out of a study of blood T cell repertoires in COVID-19. Across the study: Whether acute or convalescent, the COVID-19 samples came from the United States, Italy and Spain. PBMCs, B-cell-depleted T cells, or T cells provided the cDNA or gDNA that made up the material.

The table lists this clone with a few counts. Trimming at V came to 8 bases and at J to 1 base, leaving 4 bases not matched to a gene. Germline V gene lookup returns CDR1 SNHLY and CDR2 FYNNEI. The CDR3 is 14 residues long. Original methodology: Estimates of nucleated cell counts were drawn from the amplification of reference gene primers. The data were produced by immunoSEQ multiplex PCR, yet TCRdb's version contains in-frame clones alone and is incomplete. Clonal size and the V and J genes are those of that table, whereas D and trimming came from the DNA. Here the sample spans around 50,000 clones, around 73% being singletons. Ages ranged from roughly 18 to 100 years, with residence in around 24 US areas.

The gene calls are TRBV2 and TRBJ2-1; 8 bases match TRBD2. The receptor comes from a woman aged 50 to 60 with acute COVID-19. Sequencing used PBMCs or T cells enriched from blood (not recorded which). The CDR3 is CASFERGSYNEQFF. Written as DNA, the CDR3 is TGTGCCAGCTTCGAGCGGGGGTCCTACAATGAGCAGTTCTTC.